These 13 T cell receptor beta chains came from one sample sequenced in a study of blood T cell repertoires in COVID-19. The table came from immunoSEQ multiplex PCR; TCRdb's copy has only in-frame clones and leaves some out. This sample has 70,000 or so clones, with over 65% found just once. Specimen: peripheral blood. Every receptor here comes from a woman aged 70-85 years with acute or convalescent COVID-19.

The V gene is TRBV7-2, the J gene TRBJ2-1; the match to TRBD2 covers 10 bases. From germline, CDR1 is SGHTA and CDR2 FQGNSA. The CDR3 spans 15 residues. J gave up 8 bases and V 5 bases, and 9 bases lay outside the gene matches. The DNA of the CDR3 is TGTGCCAGCAGCCCGCAGCGGGGGGGCCGGGATGAGCAGTTCTTC. Residues: CASSPQRGGRDEQFF.

The V gene is TRBV2, the J gene TRBJ1-2; TRBD1 might be the D (6 bases). V lost 5 bases and J 4 bases, leaving 14 bases between the germline ends. The CDR3 runs 14 residues. From germline, CDR1 is SNHLY and CDR2 FYNNEI. In nucleotides, the CDR3 is TGTGCCAGCAGTCCACAGGGATTCGGCTATGGCTACACCTTC. The encoded protein is CASSPQGFGYGYTF.

This clone was found a few times. This chain joins TRBV25-1 and TRBJ1-3, with D maybe TRBD1 (5 bases). Germline values: CDR1 MGHDK, CDR2 SYGVNS. V lost 7 bases and J lost 8, with 24 bases in between. The length of the CDR3 is 16 residues. CDR3 in DNA: TGTGCCAGCAAAACCAACAGGCCCGGTCTCAGAGACACCATATATTTT. Protein product: CASKTNRPGLRDTIYF. The full variable domain, its missing parts supplied by reference TRBV25-1 and TRBJ1-3, is EADIYQTPRYLVIGTGKKITLECSQTMGHDKMYWYQQDPGMELHLIHYSYGVNSTEKGDLSSESTVSRIRTEHFPLTLESARPSHTSQYLCASKTNRPGLRDTIYFGEGSWLTVV.

In nucleotides, the CDR3 is TGTGCCAGCAGCCCCCGCGGAGAGGGCGAGCAGTACTTC. Its translation: CASSPRGEGEQYF. The chain combines TRBV11-3 with TRBJ2-7; a weak D match, TRBD2 (5 bases). Trimming pared 5 bases from V and 6 bases from J, leaving 14 bases between. Germline CDR1 is SGHNT and CDR2 is YENEEA. The length of the CDR3 is 13 residues. Filled out from reference TRBV11-3 and TRBJ2-7, the complete variable domain reads EAGVVQSPRYKIIEKKQPVAFWCNPISGHNTLYWYLQNLGQGPELLIRYENEEAVDDSQLPKDRFSAERLKGVDSTLKIQPAELGDSAVYLCASSPRGEGEQYFGPGTRLTVT.

The J gene is TRBJ2-1, the V gene TRBV11-3; TRBD2 agrees at 14 bases. There are 15 residues in the CDR3. Germline values: CDR1 SGHNT, CDR2 YENEEA. Losses at the gene ends were 4 bases for V and 10 bases for J; bases not matched to a gene: 6. CDR3 protein: CASSSGLAGVGEQFF. CDR3 bases: TGTGCCAGCAGCTCGGGACTAGCGGGAGTTGGGGAGCAGTTCTTC.

The chain couples TRBV6-5 to TRBJ1-2; D is uncertain. This CDR3 contains 13 residues. The V end lost 0 bases, the J end lost 11 bases, and 13 bases lay between the germline ends. The germline gives CDR1 MNHEY, CDR2 SVGAGI. This chain's CDR3 is CASSYSISTEYTF. DNA of the CDR3: TGTGCCAGCAGTTACTCGATAAGCACCGAATACACCTTC.

The V gene is TRBV19, the J gene TRBJ1-5; D is unresolved. The germline V gene encodes CDR1 LNHDA and CDR2 SQIVND (reference sequence). This CDR3 spans 15 amino acids. Trimming removed 6 bases at V and 4 bases at J, with 16 bases between. The DNA of the CDR3 is TGTGCCAGTAGATCGGGGAATTTGGGGAATCAGCCCCAGCATTTT. The encoded protein is CASRSGNLGNQPQHF.

This chain uses TRBV5-4 with TRBJ1-1, with unresolved D. The CDR3 runs 14 residues. Germline V gene lookup returns CDR1 SGHNT and CDR2 YYREEE (reference sequence). The V end was cut by 0 bases, the J end by 4 bases, with 10 bases between. The CDR3, as DNA: TGTGCCAGCAGCTTGGGGTCACTCGGCACTGAAGCTTTCTTT. It yields the protein CASSLGSLGTEAFF.

This chain links TRBV28 with TRBJ2-7; D gene uncertain. Per the germline V gene, CDR1 is MDHEN and CDR2 is SYDVKM. The CDR3 is made up of 13 amino acids. The V and J ends lost 2 bases and 6 bases respectively, with 11 bases between them. This CDR3 reads CASSLEQFFEQYF. CDR3 sequence (DNA): TGTGCCAGCAGTTTAGAACAGTTCTTCGAGCAGTACTTC.

In nucleotides, the CDR3 is TGTGCCAGCAGCCGTGGACAGGGGCCTACCTACGAGCAGTACTTC. The encoded protein is CASSRGQGPTYEQYF. The chain uses TRBV7-9 and TRBJ2-7; 9 nucleotides line up with TRBD1. CDR1 is SEHNR and CDR2 is FQNEAQ in the germline V gene (reference sequence). The CDR3 totals 15 residues. Germline trimming cut 5 bases from V and 2 bases from J; bases unmatched to any gene: 7.

The V gene is TRBV19, the J gene TRBJ1-1; D is unresolved. V lost 3 bases to trimming and J lost 3 bases, with 17 bases between them. This CDR3 is built from 16 residues. Germline V gene data show CDR1 as LNHDA and CDR2 as SQIVND (reference sequence). The chain's CDR3 is CASSIRGRREDTEAFF. The CDR3 DNA follows: TGTGCCAGTAGTATCCGTGGACGGCGGGAGGACACTGAAGCTTTCTTT.

This clone came up a few times. The chain couples TRBV29-1 to TRBJ1-1, with 8 nucleotides matching TRBD1. CDR1 is SQVTM and CDR2 is ANQGSEA in the germline V gene. This CDR3 is 12 amino acids long. This CDR3 is CVTGQGNTEAFF. CDR3 DNA: TGCGTAACCGGACAGGGGAACACTGAAGCTTTCTTT.

This sequence joins TRBV29-1 and TRBJ1-4; 7 bases line up with TRBD1. Germline lookup yields CDR1 SQVTM and CDR2 ANQGSEA. This CDR3 spans 13 amino acids. The J segment lost 8 bases and the V segment lost 4 bases, leaving 7 bases of the junction unmatched. CDR3 amino acids: CSVVRGANEKLFF. The CDR3 DNA reads TGCAGCGTTGTCAGGGGGGCAAACGAAAAACTGTTTTTT.